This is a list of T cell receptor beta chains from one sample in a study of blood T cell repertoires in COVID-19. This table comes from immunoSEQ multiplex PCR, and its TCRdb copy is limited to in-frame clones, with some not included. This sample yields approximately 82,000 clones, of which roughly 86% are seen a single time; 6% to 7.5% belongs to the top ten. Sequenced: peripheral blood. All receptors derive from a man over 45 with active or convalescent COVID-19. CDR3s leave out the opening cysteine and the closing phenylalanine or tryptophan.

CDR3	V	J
ASSITGANTEAF	TRBV19	TRBJ1-1
ASSVRGGMETQY	TRBV9	TRBJ2-5
ASSYPGVGNTIY	TRBV28	TRBJ1-3
ASSGGASEAF	TRBV19	TRBJ1-1
ASSSTGDQPQH	TRBV28	TRBJ1-5
ASRLGTANQPQH	TRBV7-8	TRBJ1-5
ASSPDRTDTQY	TRBV19	TRBJ2-3
ASSYRGASGNTIY	TRBV6-5	TRBJ1-3
ASSQVYEEKLF	TRBV3-1/TRBV3-2	TRBJ1-4
ASSLGHPSGGNTIY	TRBV11-3	TRBJ1-3
ASSLSQNHEQY	TRBV5-1	TRBJ2-7
ASSHDRSSGNTIY	TRBV6-5	TRBJ1-3
ASSQATQETQY	TRBV18	TRBJ2-5
ASSSQGQGKTQY	TRBV5-4	TRBJ2-5
ASSPGQGAGEKLF	TRBV9	TRBJ1-4
ASSLQGGNTEAF	TRBV5-1	TRBJ1-1
GTRTVRNYGYT	TRBV28	TRBJ1-2
ASSDRNQPQH	TRBV2	TRBJ1-5